This passage covers 32 T cell receptor beta chains from one sample sequenced in a study of beta chain features in type 1 diabetes. TCRB transcripts that were expressed got sequenced, as all of the isolated RNA had been reverse transcribed. The table came from immunoSEQ multiplex PCR; TCRdb's copy has only in-frame clones and leaves some out. Among some 220,000 clones listed, roughly a tenth were seen once. Sequencing was carried out using central memory CD4+ T cells from blood. The source of these receptors is a man aged 18 to 30 in good health.

This sequence joins TRBV30 and TRBJ1-1, with a tentative D call TRBD1 (6 bases). Trimming cost V 4 bases and J 5 bases, with 8 bases left between them. The CDR3 consists of 11 residues. Germline V gene lookup returns CDR1 GTSNPN and CDR2 SVGIG (reference sequence). The CDR3 DNA is TGTGCCTGGATTCAGGGGACTGAAGCTTTCTTT. Translation: CAWIQGTEAFF.

This clone appeared a few times. V is TRBV29-1 and J is TRBJ2-4; D is possibly TRBD1 or TRBD2 (6 bases each). The germline CDR1 and CDR2 sequences are SQVTM and ANQGSEA. V was cut by 0 bases and J by 1 base, with 10 bases left in between. CDR3 length equals 15 residues. The CDR3 is CSVEDGGSAKNIQYF. The CDR3, as DNA: TGCAGCGTTGAAGACGGGGGCAGCGCCAAAAACATTCAGTACTTC.

The rearrangement uses TRBV6-5 and TRBJ2-7; 12 nucleotides agree with TRBD2. This CDR3 is built from 15 residues. Per the germline V gene, CDR1 is MNHEY and CDR2 is SVGAGI. The J segment lost 2 bases and the V segment lost 2 bases, leaving 1 base of the junction unmatched. The CDR3 sequence: CASSYRLAGAYEQYF. The DNA of the CDR3 is TGTGCCAGCAGTTACCGACTAGCGGGAGCCTACGAGCAGTACTTC.

CDR3 region: CATSRGTGGSYEQYF. CDR3 sequence (DNA): TGTGCCACCAGCAGAGGGACAGGGGGCTCCTACGAGCAGTACTTC. The V gene is TRBV15, the J gene TRBJ2-7; 10 nucleotides match TRBD1. Germline V gene lookup returns CDR1 LNHNV and CDR2 YYDKDF (reference sequence). Losses at the gene ends were 1 base for V and 0 bases for J; bases not matched to a gene: 0. This CDR3 is built from 15 residues.

This clone showed up many times. The chain carries TRBV9 and TRBJ2-4; TRBD2 matches 7 bases. CDR1 is SGDLS, CDR2 YYNGEE, per germline. The CDR3 spans 14 residues. J lost 4 bases, V lost 2 bases, and 3 bases had no gene match. CDR3 sequence reads: CASSVGGNKNIQYF. CDR3 in DNA: TGTGCCAGCAGCGTGGGAGGGAATAAAAACATTCAGTACTTC.

This clone has ten or more counts. This chain uses TRBV7-9 with TRBJ2-3; D call uncertain. Germline V gives CDR1 SEHNR, CDR2 FQNEAQ (reference sequence). Trimming stripped 0 bases from V and 5 bases from J, with 12 bases between. This CDR3 has 15 amino acids. CDR3 sequence: CASSLASDGLDTQYF. CDR3 DNA sequence: TGTGCCAGCAGCTTAGCCAGTGACGGGCTAGATACGCAGTATTTT.

This clone was counted a few times. The J gene is TRBJ2-4, the V gene TRBV28; 9 nucleotides match TRBD1. V dropped 5 bases and J dropped 0; count of bases not matched to a gene: 5. Germline CDR1 reads MDHEN; CDR2 reads SYDVKM. CDR3 size: 16 residues. CDR3 in DNA: TGTGCCAGCAGTCCGGGACAGGGTTTAGCCAAAAACATTCAGTACTTC. Protein: CASSPGQGLAKNIQYF.

Only a few counts were recorded for this clone. The chain employs TRBV5-1 and TRBJ2-2; D uncertain. The germline V gene has CDR1 SGHRS and CDR2 YFSETQ. CDR3 size: 15 residues. Trimming cost V 3 bases and J 0 bases, with 9 bases left between them. This chain's CDR3 is CASSSVGSNTGELFF. CDR3 bases: TGCGCCAGCAGCTCCGTCGGGTCGAACACCGGGGAGCTGTTTTTT.

This clone was seen a handful of times. This CDR3 is CASSSGGAREVQETQYF. The CDR3 region has the DNA TGTGCCAGCAGCTCTGGCGGTGCGCGGGAGGTACAAGAGACCCAGTACTTC. V is TRBV5-4 and J is TRBJ2-5, with 8 bases fitting TRBD2. The trim removed 3 bases at V and 2 bases at J, leaving 12 bases unmatched. The length of the CDR3 is 17 residues. From germline, CDR1 is SGHNT and CDR2 YYREEE (reference sequence).

CDR3 DNA: TGCGCCAGCAGCCGAGATAGCGGAAGCACAGATACGCAGTATTTT. This gives the protein CASSRDSGSTDTQYF. This chain joins TRBV4-3 and TRBJ2-3; tentative D call: TRBD2 (6 bases). V was cut by 4 bases and J by 0 bases, with 11 bases left in between. Germline lookup yields CDR1 LGHNA and CDR2 YSLEER. The CDR3 runs to 15 residues.

This clone occurred a few times. The gene calls are TRBV5-1 and TRBJ2-6; 8 bases agree with TRBD1. CDR3 length equals 15 residues. Trimming cost V 4 bases and J 2 bases; bases outside gene matches: 2. Looked up from germline, CDR1 is SGHRS and CDR2 is YFSETQ. The CDR3 protein is CASSPDRAGANVLTF. The CDR3 DNA reads TGCGCCAGCAGCCCGGACAGGGCTGGGGCCAACGTCCTGACTTTC.

This clone was counted between two and nine times. V usage is TRBV27 and J usage is TRBJ2-4; D tentatively fits TRBD1 or TRBD2 (5 bases each). The CDR3 covers 15 residues. Germline V lookup: CDR1 MNHEY, CDR2 SMNVEV (reference sequence). The germline V and J ends were trimmed by 7 bases and 1 base, with 14 bases remaining between them. CDR3 loop: CASTLMGVAKNIQYF. CDR3 in DNA: TGTGCCAGCACCCTGATGGGGGTGGCCAAAAACATTCAGTACTTC.

V usage is TRBV7-3 and J usage is TRBJ2-1, with a weak D call TRBD2 (6 bases). The germline V gene encodes CDR1 SGHTA and CDR2 FQGTGA. The CDR3 totals 15 residues. V lost 4 bases and J lost 0, with 10 bases in between. The CDR3 spells CASSSDYSSYNEQFF. In DNA form, the CDR3 reads TGTGCCAGCAGCTCGGACTATTCCTCCTACAATGAGCAGTTCTTC.

This chain uses TRBV19 with TRBJ2-7; D is unclear. V gave up 5 bases and J gave up 5 bases, with 7 bases separating them. The length of the CDR3 is 11 residues. Germline V gene lookup returns CDR1 LNHDA and CDR2 SQIVND (reference sequence). CDR3 amino acids: CASSQFHEQYF. CDR3 in DNA: TGTGCCAGTAGTCAGTTCCACGAGCAGTACTTC.

This clone came up a few times. V and J are TRBV10-2 and TRBJ2-7; D is undetermined. Deletions cut 7 bases from V and 7 bases from J, with 20 bases between. Germline CDR1 reads WSHSY; CDR2 reads SAAADI. CDR3 length: 14 amino acids. For the CDR3, the DNA is TGCGCCAGCACAGGCCTAGGACCCCCAAGGGAGCAGTACTTC. As protein: CASTGLGPPREQYF.

This clone was found a few times. This chain uses TRBV9 with TRBJ2-7; D unresolved. V was trimmed by 0 bases and J by 3 bases, leaving 7 bases between them. The CDR3 loop spans 13 amino acids. Looked up from germline, CDR1 is SGDLS and CDR2 is YYNGEE. CDR3 protein: CASSVEAGYEQYF. The CDR3 region has the DNA TGTGCCAGCAGCGTAGAGGCCGGCTACGAGCAGTACTTC.

The chain joins TRBV7-6 to TRBJ2-7, with 8 bases identical to TRBD2. V gave up 4 bases and J gave up 3 bases; unmatched junction bases: 8. Per the germline V gene, CDR1 is SGHVS and CDR2 is FNYEAQ. The CDR3 spans 15 residues. CDR3 in amino acids: CASSSIAGNFYEQYF. The CDR3 DNA reads as TGTGCCAGCAGCTCCATAGCGGGGAACTTCTACGAGCAGTACTTC.

This clone was seen a handful of times. The CDR3 is CASSPRDREEETQYF. CDR3 coding DNA: TGCGCCAGCAGCCCCAGGGACAGGGAGGAAGAGACCCAGTACTTC. V gene TRBV5-1 combines with J gene TRBJ2-5; TRBD1 matches 9 bases. CDR3 length equals 15 residues. CDR1 and CDR2 (germline): SGHRS, YFSETQ. Trimming removed 4 bases from V and 3 bases from J; junction bases left unmatched: 7.

The V gene is TRBV6-1, the J gene TRBJ2-5; 11 nucleotides agree with TRBD2. V was pared by 4 bases and J by 6 bases, with 4 bases of the junction left unmatched. Germline CDR1 MNHNS, CDR2 SASEGT. This CDR3 contains 14 residues. DNA for the CDR3: TGTGCCAGCAGTGCGGGACTAGCGGAGAAGACCCAGTACTTC. Translated: CASSAGLAEKTQYF.

V usage is TRBV30 and J usage is TRBJ1-1; the D is unclear. Germline lookup yields CDR1 GTSNPN and CDR2 SVGIG (reference sequence). The CDR3 has 12 amino acids. V dropped 2 bases and J dropped 0 bases, with 4 bases sitting between them. The CDR3 bases are TGTGCCTGGAGTCAAATGAACACTGAAGCTTTCTTT. Encoded protein: CAWSQMNTEAFF.

The chain combines TRBV15 with TRBJ2-1, with 8 bases aligning to TRBD2. Germline V gene data show CDR1 as LNHNV and CDR2 as YYDKDF (reference sequence). The CDR3 sequence is 14 residues long. The V and J ends lost 3 bases and 3 bases, in that order; junction bases with no gene match: 1. The CDR3 sequence is CATSSTSGYNEQFF. The DNA of the CDR3 is TGTGCCACCAGCAGCACTAGCGGCTACAATGAGCAGTTCTTC. The variable domain in full, completed from reference TRBV15 and TRBJ2-1, reads DAMVIQNPRYQVTQFGKPVTLSCSQTLNHNVMYWYQQKSSQAPKLLFHYYDKDFNNEADTPDNFQSRRPNTSFCFLDIRSPGLGDTAMYLCATSSTSGYNEQFFGPGTRLTVL.

In its sample, this clone was seen a few times. The rearrangement joins TRBV30 to TRBJ2-5, with 8 bases identical to TRBD2. V was pared by 3 bases and J by 7 bases, with 10 bases of the junction left unmatched. Germline loops: CDR1 GTSNPN, CDR2 SVGIG (reference sequence). This CDR3 has 14 residues. CDR3 in DNA: TGTGCCTGGAGGAAAGAACTAGCGGCAGGGACCCAGTACTTC. It codes for CAWRKELAAGTQYF.

This clone was picked up a small number of times. The chain links TRBV2 to TRBJ2-3; D not certain. Germline V gene data show CDR1 as SNHLY and CDR2 as FYNNEI. Deletions cut 6 bases from V and 4 bases from J, with 11 bases between. This CDR3 spans 13 amino acids. The CDR3 coding sequence is TGTGCCAGCAGCCGGGTAGAAGCAGATACGCAGTATTTT. This translates into CASSRVEADTQYF.

This clone was seen a few times. This chain uses TRBV10-3 with TRBJ2-1, with a weak D call TRBD2 (6 bases). The CDR3 contains 13 residues. Germline V CDR1 and CDR2: ENHRY, SYGVKD. The V gene lost 8 bases and the J gene lost 2 bases, with 10 bases spanning the gap. The CDR3 region has the DNA TGTGCCATCGGGGCGGGACCCTACAATGAGCAGTTCTTC. The encoded protein is CAIGAGPYNEQFF.

This clone appeared a few times. V gene TRBV7-2 combines with J gene TRBJ2-1, with 8 bases fitting TRBD2. J lost 3 bases, V lost 5 bases, and 3 bases had no gene match. The CDR3 has 14 residues. The germline gives CDR1 SGHTA, CDR2 FQGNSA. CDR3 DNA sequence: TGTGCCAGCAGCGTGGGACTAGTCTACAATGAGCAGTTCTTC. Protein sequence: CASSVGLVYNEQFF.

The chain joins TRBV4-2 to TRBJ2-1; D is undetermined. The CDR3 totals 14 residues. Germline-derived CDR1 and CDR2 are LGHNA and YNFKEQ. V was cut by 1 base and J by 11 bases, with 15 bases left in between. The CDR3 DNA reads TGTGCCAGCAGCCAAGGGGAACTTTCCGCTCAGCAGTTCTTC. It encodes CASSQGELSAQQFF.

This clone occurred a few times. This may stem from a read error, because a much larger clone lies one nucleotide away. The sample has other DNA sequences that encode this CDR3 too. The chain recombines TRBV7-6 with TRBJ2-3; D perhaps matches TRBD2 (6 bases). The CDR3 consists of 14 residues. Trimming took 2 bases from V and 2 from J, leaving 8 bases between them. CDR1 and CDR2 from the germline V gene are SGHVS and FNYEAQ. DNA of the CDR3: TGTGCCAGCAGCTTACGGGAGAACACAGATACGCAGTATTTT. It encodes CASSLRENTDTQYF.

This clone was seen more than once but under ten times. V and J are TRBV7-9 and TRBJ2-1; D is possibly TRBD2 (6 bases). V lost 2 bases, J lost 0 bases, and 11 bases lay in between. Looked up from germline, CDR1 is SEHNR and CDR2 is FQNEAQ (reference sequence). The CDR3 is made up of 16 amino acids. For the CDR3, the DNA is TGTGCCAGCAGCTTAAGGGACTGGAGCTCCTACAATGAGCAGTTCTTC. Translation: CASSLRDWSSYNEQFF.

This clone was seen only a few times. This chain connects TRBV11-3 to TRBJ2-3, with a tentative D call TRBD2 (5 bases). Trimming removed 5 bases at V and 2 bases at J, with 11 bases between. This CDR3 is 14 amino acids long. CDR1 and CDR2 from the germline V gene are SGHNT and YENEEA. This CDR3 is CASSRGEATDTQYF. The CDR3 region has the DNA TGTGCCAGCAGCCGGGGTGAAGCCACAGATACGCAGTATTTT.

In this sample, this clone turned up a few times. The V and J genes are TRBV5-1 and TRBJ2-3, with 9 positions matching TRBD2. Germline lookup yields CDR1 SGHRS and CDR2 YFSETQ. CDR3 length: 16 residues. The ends lost 0 bases at V and 4 bases at J; junction bases unmatched: 6. The CDR3, as DNA: TGCGCCAGCAGCTTGGGGCTAGCGGGAAGGTCAGATACGCAGTATTTT. Protein: CASSLGLAGRSDTQYF.

The rearrangement links TRBV14 to TRBJ2-5; 12 nucleotides agree with TRBD1. The germline V gene has CDR1 SGHDN and CDR2 FVKESK. The CDR3 extends over 16 amino acids. The ends lost 4 bases at V and 4 bases at J; junction bases unmatched: 7. The DNA of the CDR3 is TGTGCCAGCAGCCCGGGACAGGGGGCTTTTGTAGAGACCCAGTACTTC. Protein: CASSPGQGAFVETQYF.

This clone was picked up a small number of times. This chain uses TRBV30 with TRBJ1-5; 9 positions match TRBD1. Germline CDR1 GTSNPN, CDR2 SVGIG (reference sequence). The CDR3 extends over 16 amino acids. V shed 3 bases, J shed 4 bases, and the junction held 10 bases outside the gene matches. CDR3 in amino acids: CAWSPFTGGTNQPQHF. In DNA, the CDR3 is TGTGCCTGGAGCCCTTTCACAGGGGGCACGAATCAGCCCCAGCATTTT.